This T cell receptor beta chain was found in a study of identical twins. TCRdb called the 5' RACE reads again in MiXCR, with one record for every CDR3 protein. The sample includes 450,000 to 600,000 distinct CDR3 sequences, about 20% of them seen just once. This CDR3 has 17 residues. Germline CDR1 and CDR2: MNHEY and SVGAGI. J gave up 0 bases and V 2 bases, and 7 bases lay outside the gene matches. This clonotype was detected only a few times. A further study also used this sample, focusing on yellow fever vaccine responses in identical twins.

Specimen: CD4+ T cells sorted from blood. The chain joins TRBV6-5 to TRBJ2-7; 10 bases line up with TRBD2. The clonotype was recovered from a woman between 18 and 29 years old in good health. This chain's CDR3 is CASSYQIAGGHSYEQYF. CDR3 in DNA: TGTGCCAGCAGTTACCAAATAGCGGGAGGACACTCCTACGAGCAGTACTTC.